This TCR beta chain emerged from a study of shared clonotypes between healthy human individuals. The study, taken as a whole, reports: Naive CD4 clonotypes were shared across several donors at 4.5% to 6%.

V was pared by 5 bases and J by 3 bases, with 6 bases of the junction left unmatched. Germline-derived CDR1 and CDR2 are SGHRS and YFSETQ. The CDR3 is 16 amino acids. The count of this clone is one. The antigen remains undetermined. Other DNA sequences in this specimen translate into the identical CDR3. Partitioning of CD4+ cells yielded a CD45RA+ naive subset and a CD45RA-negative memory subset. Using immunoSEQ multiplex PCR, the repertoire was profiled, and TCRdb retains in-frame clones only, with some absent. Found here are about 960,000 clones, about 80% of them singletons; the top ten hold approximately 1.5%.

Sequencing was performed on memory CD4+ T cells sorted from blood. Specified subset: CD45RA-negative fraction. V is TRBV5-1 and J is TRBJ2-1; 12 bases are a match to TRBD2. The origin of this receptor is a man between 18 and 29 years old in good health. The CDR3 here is CASSPTSGGLYNEQFF. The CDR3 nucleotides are TGCGCCAGCAGTCCGACTAGCGGGGGACTCTACAATGAGCAGTTCTTC. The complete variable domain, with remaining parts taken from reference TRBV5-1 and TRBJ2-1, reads KAGVTQTPRYLIKTRGQQVTLSCSPISGHRSVSWYQQTPGQGLQFLFEYFSETQRNKGNFPGRFSGRQFSNSRSEMNVSTLELGDSALYLCASSPTSGGLYNEQFFGPGTRLTVL.